This TCR beta chain was sequenced during a study of control samples from healthy donors and cancer patients. Germline CDR1 is SGHNT and CDR2 is YYREEE (reference sequence). The CDR3 runs 13 residues. Assay: immunoSEQ multiplex PCR; the TCRdb copy retains only in-frame clones and omits some. The table has under 50,000 clones, approximately 89% seen once. This clone was counted once. One end of the junction varies from germline; a read error may be responsible. This receptor was taken from an older woman with lung cancer. This sequence joins TRBV5-4 and TRBJ2-1; D is unresolved. Sequencing was performed on PBMCs. This CDR3 is CASSLVSYDEQFF. For the CDR3, the DNA is TGTGCCAGCAGCTTAGTTAGCTACGATGAGCAGTTCTTC.